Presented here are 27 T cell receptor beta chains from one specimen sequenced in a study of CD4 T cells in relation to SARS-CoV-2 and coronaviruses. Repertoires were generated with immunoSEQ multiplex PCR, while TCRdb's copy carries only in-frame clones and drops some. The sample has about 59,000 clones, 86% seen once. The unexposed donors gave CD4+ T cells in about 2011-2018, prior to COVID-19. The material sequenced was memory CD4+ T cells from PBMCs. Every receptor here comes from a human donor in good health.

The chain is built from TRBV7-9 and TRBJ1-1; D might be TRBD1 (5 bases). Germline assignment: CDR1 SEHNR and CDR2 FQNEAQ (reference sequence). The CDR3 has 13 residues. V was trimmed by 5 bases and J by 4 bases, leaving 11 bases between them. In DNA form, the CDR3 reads TGTGCCAGCAGCCTAGGCGGGGGCACTGAAGCTTTCTTT. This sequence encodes CASSLGGGTEAFF.

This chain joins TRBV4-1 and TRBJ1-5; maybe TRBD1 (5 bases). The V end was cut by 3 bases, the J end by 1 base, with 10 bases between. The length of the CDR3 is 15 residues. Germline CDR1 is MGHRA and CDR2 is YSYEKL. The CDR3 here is CASSQQGLSNQPQHF. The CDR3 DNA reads TGCGCCAGCAGCCAGCAGGGTTTGAGCAATCAGCCCCAGCATTTT.

CDR3 sequence (DNA): TGTGCCAGCACCAAGGGGAGCGGGAGACAGGAGACCCAGTACTTC. Amino acid sequence: CASTKGSGRQETQYF. This chain uses TRBV7-9 with TRBJ2-5, with 8 positions matching TRBD2. This CDR3 is built from 15 residues. The V gene's germline CDR1 is SEHNR and CDR2 FQNEAQ (reference sequence). V was clipped by 7 bases and J by 5 bases; unmatched bases: 12.

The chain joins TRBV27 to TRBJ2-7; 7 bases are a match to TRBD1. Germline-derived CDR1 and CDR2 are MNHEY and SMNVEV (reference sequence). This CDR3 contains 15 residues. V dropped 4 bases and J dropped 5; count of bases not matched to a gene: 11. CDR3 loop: CASSSPGGPINEQYF. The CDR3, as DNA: TGTGCCAGCAGTTCCCCAGGGGGTCCGATCAACGAGCAGTACTTC.

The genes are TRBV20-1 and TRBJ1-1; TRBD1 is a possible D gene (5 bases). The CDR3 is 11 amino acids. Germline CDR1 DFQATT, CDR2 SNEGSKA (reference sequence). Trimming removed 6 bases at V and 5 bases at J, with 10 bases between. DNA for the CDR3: TGCAGTGCCTCCAGGGAGACTGAAGCTTTCTTT. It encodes CSASRETEAFF.

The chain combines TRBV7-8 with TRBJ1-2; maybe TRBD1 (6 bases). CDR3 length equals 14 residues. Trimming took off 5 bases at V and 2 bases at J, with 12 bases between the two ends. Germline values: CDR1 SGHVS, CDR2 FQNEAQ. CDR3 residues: CASSPGVQNYGYTF. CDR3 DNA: TGTGCCAGCAGCCCAGGGGTCCAAAACTATGGCTACACCTTC.

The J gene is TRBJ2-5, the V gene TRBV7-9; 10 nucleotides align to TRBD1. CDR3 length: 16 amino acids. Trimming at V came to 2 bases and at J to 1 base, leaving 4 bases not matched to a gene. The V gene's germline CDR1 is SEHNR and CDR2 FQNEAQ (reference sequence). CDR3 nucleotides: TGTGCCAGCAGCTTACTCGGGACAGGGGTCCAAGAGACCCAGTACTTC. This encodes CASSLLGTGVQETQYF.

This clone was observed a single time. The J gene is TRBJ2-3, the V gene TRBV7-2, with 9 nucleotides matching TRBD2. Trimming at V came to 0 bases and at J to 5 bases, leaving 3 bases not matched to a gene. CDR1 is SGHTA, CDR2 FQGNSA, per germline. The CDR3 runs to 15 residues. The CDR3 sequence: CASSLASGRRDTQYF. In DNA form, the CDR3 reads TGTGCCAGCAGCTTAGCTAGCGGGAGAAGAGATACGCAGTATTTT. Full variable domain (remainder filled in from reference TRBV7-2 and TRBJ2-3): GAGVSQSPSNKVTEKGKDVELRCDPISGHTALYWYRQSLGQGLEFLIYFQGNSAPDKSGLPSDRFSAERTGGSVSTLTIQRTQQEDSAVYLCASSLASGRRDTQYFGPGTRLTVL.

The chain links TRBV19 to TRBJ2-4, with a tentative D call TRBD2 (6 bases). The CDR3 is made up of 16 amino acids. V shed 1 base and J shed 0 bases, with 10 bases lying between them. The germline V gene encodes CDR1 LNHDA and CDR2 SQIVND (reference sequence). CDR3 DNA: TGTGCCAGTAGTATAGGGGACTTTCTAGCCAAAAACATTCAGTACTTC. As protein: CASSIGDFLAKNIQYF.

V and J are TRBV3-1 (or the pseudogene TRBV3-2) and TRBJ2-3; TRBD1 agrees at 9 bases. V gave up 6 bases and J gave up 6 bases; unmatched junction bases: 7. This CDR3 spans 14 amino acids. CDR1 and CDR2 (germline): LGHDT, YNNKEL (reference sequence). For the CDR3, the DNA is TGTGCCAGCAGGATGACAGGGGGTGGCGATACGCAGTATTTT. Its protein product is CASRMTGGGDTQYF.

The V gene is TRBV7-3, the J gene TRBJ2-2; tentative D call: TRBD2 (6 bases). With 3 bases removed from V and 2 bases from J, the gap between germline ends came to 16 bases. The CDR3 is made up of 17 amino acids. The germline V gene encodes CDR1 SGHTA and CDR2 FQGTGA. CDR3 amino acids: CASSFFLGRVNTGELFF. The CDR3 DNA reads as TGTGCCAGCAGCTTTTTCCTCGGGAGAGTAAACACCGGGGAGCTGTTTTTT.

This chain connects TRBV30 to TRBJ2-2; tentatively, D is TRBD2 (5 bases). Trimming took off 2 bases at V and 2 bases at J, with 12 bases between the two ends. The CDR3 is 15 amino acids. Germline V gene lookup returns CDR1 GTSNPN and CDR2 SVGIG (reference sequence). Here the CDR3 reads CAWSTTLANTGELFF. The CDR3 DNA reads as TGTGCCTGGAGTACCACCCTAGCCAACACCGGGGAGCTGTTTTTT.

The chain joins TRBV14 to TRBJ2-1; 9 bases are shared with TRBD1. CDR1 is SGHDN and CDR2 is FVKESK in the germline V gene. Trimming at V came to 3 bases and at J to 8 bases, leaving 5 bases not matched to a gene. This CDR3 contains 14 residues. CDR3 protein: CASSQRTGGDEQFF. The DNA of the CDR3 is TGTGCCAGCAGCCAGAGAACAGGGGGCGATGAGCAGTTCTTC.

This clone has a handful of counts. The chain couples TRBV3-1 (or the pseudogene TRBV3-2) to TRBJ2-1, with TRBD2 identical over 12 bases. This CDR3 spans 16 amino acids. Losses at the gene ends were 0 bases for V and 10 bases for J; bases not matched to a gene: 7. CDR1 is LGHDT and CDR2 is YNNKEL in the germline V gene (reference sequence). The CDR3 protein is CASSQDLSTSGREQFF. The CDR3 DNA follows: TGTGCCAGCAGCCAAGATCTGAGCACTAGCGGGAGGGAGCAGTTCTTC.

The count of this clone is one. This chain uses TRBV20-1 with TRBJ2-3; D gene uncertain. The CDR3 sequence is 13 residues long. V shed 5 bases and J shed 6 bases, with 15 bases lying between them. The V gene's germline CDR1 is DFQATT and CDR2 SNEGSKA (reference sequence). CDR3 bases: TGCAGTGCTGGTGTACAAGTCAGGGATACGCAGTATTTT. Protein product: CSAGVQVRDTQYF.

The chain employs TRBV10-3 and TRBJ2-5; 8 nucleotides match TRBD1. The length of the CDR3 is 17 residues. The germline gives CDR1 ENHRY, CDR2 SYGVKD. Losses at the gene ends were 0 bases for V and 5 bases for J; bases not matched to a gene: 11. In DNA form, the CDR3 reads TGTGCCATCAGTGAGTCGGGTGGAAGGACAGGGAAGGAGACCCAGTACTTC. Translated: CAISESGGRTGKETQYF.

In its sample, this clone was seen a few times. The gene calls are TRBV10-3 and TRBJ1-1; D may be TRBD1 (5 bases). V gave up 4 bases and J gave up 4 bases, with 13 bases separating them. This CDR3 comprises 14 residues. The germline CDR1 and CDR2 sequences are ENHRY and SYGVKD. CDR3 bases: TGTGCCATCAGTGTGGGGGGAAGGAGCACTGAAGCTTTCTTT. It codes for CAISVGGRSTEAFF.

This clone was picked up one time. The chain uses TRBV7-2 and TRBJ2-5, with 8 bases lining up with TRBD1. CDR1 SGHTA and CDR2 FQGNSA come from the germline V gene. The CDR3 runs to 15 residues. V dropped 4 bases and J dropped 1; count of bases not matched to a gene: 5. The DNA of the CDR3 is TGTGCCAGCAGCTCCCCGGGACAGGTCCAAGAGACCCAGTACTTC. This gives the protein CASSSPGQVQETQYF.

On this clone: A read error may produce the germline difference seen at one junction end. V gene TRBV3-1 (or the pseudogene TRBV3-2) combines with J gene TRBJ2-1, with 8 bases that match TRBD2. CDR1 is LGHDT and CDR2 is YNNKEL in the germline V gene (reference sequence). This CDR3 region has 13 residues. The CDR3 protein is CASSQDGLAGALF. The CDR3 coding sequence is TGTGCCAGCAGCCAAGATGGGCTAGCGGGCGCCCTCTTC.

This chain's CDR3 is CASSYASGGETQYF. DNA for the CDR3: TGTGCCAGCAGCTACGCATCCGGTGGGGAGACCCAGTACTTC. The J gene is TRBJ2-5, the V gene TRBV11-2; no definite D call. Trimming removed 4 bases from V and 5 bases from J, with 14 bases in between. The CDR3 is 14 amino acids. Germline CDR1 and CDR2: SGHAT and FQNNGV.

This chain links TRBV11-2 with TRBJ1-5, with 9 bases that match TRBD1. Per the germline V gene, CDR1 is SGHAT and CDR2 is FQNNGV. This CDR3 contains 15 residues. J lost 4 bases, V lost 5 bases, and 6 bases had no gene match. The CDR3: CASSPTGGANQPQHF. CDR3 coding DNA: TGTGCCAGCAGCCCTACAGGGGGCGCGAATCAGCCCCAGCATTTT.

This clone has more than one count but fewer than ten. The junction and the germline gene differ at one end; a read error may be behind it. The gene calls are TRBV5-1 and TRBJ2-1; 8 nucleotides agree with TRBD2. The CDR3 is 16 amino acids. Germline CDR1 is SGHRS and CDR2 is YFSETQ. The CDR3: CASSPLSSGSSNEQFF. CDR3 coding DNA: TGCGCCAGCAGCCCCCTATCTAGCGGGTCCTCCAATGAGCAGTTCTTC.

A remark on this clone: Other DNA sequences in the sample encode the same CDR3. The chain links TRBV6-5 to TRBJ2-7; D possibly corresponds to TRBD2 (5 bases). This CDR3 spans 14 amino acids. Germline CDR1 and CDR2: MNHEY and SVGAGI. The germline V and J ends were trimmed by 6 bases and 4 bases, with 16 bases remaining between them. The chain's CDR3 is CASSSGFGSYEQYF. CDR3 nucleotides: TGTGCCAGCAGCTCGGGGTTCGGCAGTTACGAGCAGTACTTC.

For the CDR3, the DNA is TGTGCCAGCAGCCAAGGTGTGACTAGCGGGAGCCAAGAGACCCAGTACTTC. It is translated as CASSQGVTSGSQETQYF. This sequence joins TRBV3-1 (or the pseudogene TRBV3-2) and TRBJ2-5; 12 nucleotides line up with TRBD2. This CDR3 spans 17 amino acids. Germline lookup yields CDR1 LGHDT and CDR2 YNNKEL (reference sequence). The trim removed 1 base at V and 1 base at J, leaving 4 bases unmatched.

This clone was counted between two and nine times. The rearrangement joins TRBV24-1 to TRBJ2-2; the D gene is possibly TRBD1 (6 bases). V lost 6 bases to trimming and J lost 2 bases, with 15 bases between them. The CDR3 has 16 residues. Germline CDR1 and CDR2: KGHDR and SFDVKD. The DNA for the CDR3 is TGTGCCACCAGTCCGGGACACCTGATAAACACCGGGGAGCTGTTTTTT. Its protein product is CATSPGHLINTGELFF.

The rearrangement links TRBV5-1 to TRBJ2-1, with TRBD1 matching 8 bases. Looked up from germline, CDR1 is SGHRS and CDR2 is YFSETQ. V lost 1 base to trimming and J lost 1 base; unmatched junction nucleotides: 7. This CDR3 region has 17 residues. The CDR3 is CASSLRGDRGSYNEQFF. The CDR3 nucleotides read TGCGCCAGCAGCTTGAGGGGAGACAGGGGATCCTACAATGAGCAGTTCTTC.

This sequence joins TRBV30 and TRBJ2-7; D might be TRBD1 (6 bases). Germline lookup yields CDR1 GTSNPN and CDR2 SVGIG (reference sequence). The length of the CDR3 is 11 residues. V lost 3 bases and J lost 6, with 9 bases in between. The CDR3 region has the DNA TGTGCCTGGAGACAGGGTCGCGAGCAGTACTTC. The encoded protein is CAWRQGREQYF.